Listed below are T cell receptor beta chains from one sample, sequenced in a study of cytomegalovirus exposure and HLA in healthy donors. The table came from immunoSEQ multiplex PCR; TCRdb's copy has only in-frame clones and leaves some out. This table has roughly 150,000 clones, under 70% appearing once. Sequenced sample: PBMCs. The receptors shown here come from a woman under 40 in good health and CMV-seropositive. Each CDR3 is given without its conserved first and last residue. Size is omitted from some rows. Given values are once, few, many or a class for expanded clones.

v_call: TRBV5-1; j_call: TRBJ1-5; clone_size: .; cdr3_aa: ASSSFPNQPQH
v_call: TRBV10-3; j_call: TRBJ1-1; clone_size: once; cdr3_aa: AISVDRGRWTEAF
v_call: TRBV30; j_call: TRBJ1-5; clone_size: .; cdr3_aa: AWRTRTGSNQPQH
v_call: TRBV30; j_call: TRBJ2-5; clone_size: .; cdr3_aa: AWNRRETQY
v_call: TRBV6-1; j_call: TRBJ2-7; clone_size: .; cdr3_aa: ASSVEVVRGSLYEQY
v_call: TRBV6-1; j_call: TRBJ1-2; clone_size: .; cdr3_aa: ASSEAWTGLGHGYT
v_call: TRBV28; j_call: TRBJ1-2; clone_size: .; cdr3_aa: ASSLLQGGDYGYT
v_call: TRBV5-1; j_call: TRBJ2-3; clone_size: .; cdr3_aa: ASSADRSTDTQY
v_call: TRBV6-5; j_call: .; clone_size: .; cdr3_aa: ATTGGSYEQY
v_call: TRBV28; j_call: TRBJ2-5; clone_size: .; cdr3_aa: ASSLSRLAGGSETQY
v_call: TRBV6-5; j_call: TRBJ1-6; clone_size: few; cdr3_aa: ASSYSGTGDSPLH
v_call: TRBV5-1; j_call: TRBJ2-3; clone_size: .; cdr3_aa: ASSLSGLAATDTQY
v_call: TRBV21-1; j_call: TRBJ2-7; clone_size: .; cdr3_aa: ASSKGARDRGYEQY
v_call: TRBV5-1; j_call: TRBJ2-3; clone_size: .; cdr3_aa: ASSLSGTSGPQGVLTDTQY
v_call: TRBV28; j_call: TRBJ1-2; clone_size: .; cdr3_aa: ASGKALAKNGYT
v_call: TRBV6-4; j_call: TRBJ2-3; clone_size: .; cdr3_aa: ASRFGASGGDTQY
v_call: TRBV19; j_call: TRBJ2-3; clone_size: few; cdr3_aa: ASSILLRDTQY
v_call: TRBV7-2; j_call: TRBJ1-5; clone_size: .; cdr3_aa: ASSFYRSSNQPQH
v_call: TRBV27; j_call: TRBJ1-5; clone_size: few; cdr3_aa: ASSLGRGSPQH
v_call: TRBV28; j_call: TRBJ2-7; clone_size: .; cdr3_aa: AGGGIYEQY
v_call: TRBV28; j_call: TRBJ2-3; clone_size: .; cdr3_aa: ASSSGTGGDTQY
v_call: TRBV28; j_call: TRBJ1-5; clone_size: .; cdr3_aa: ASSLGGGNQPQH
v_call: TRBV5-1; j_call: TRBJ1-5; clone_size: .; cdr3_aa: ASSSLAQH
v_call: TRBV6-4; j_call: TRBJ2-5; clone_size: once; cdr3_aa: ASRRWEKETQY
v_call: TRBV18; j_call: TRBJ1-1; clone_size: .; cdr3_aa: ASSPAGVQKKAF
v_call: TRBV10-2; j_call: TRBJ1-5; clone_size: .; cdr3_aa: ASRPAGDGNQPQH
v_call: TRBV27; j_call: TRBJ1-6; clone_size: .; cdr3_aa: ASSLVSNSPLH
v_call: TRBV7-2; j_call: TRBJ1-2; clone_size: .; cdr3_aa: ASSISGTGIGYT
v_call: TRBV19; j_call: TRBJ2-7; clone_size: .; cdr3_aa: ASSIGLAGVPDEQY
v_call: TRBV5-6; j_call: TRBJ1-2; clone_size: .; cdr3_aa: ASSVRGYGYT
v_call: TRBV6-6; j_call: TRBJ2-5; clone_size: .; cdr3_aa: ASSYGGGSETQY
v_call: TRBV30; j_call: TRBJ2-7; clone_size: .; cdr3_aa: AGGWLREQY
v_call: TRBV30; j_call: TRBJ2-7; clone_size: .; cdr3_aa: AWSVQGLSYEQY
v_call: TRBV7-6; j_call: TRBJ2-5; clone_size: .; cdr3_aa: ASSLYGMRESTETQY
v_call: TRBV4-1; j_call: TRBJ2-5; clone_size: .; cdr3_aa: ASSQGSGGLETQY
v_call: TRBV2; j_call: TRBJ1-5; clone_size: once; cdr3_aa: ASRIGETGVEPQH
v_call: TRBV4-1; j_call: TRBJ2-7; clone_size: few; cdr3_aa: ASSHLAGERSYEQY
v_call: TRBV2; j_call: TRBJ2-3; clone_size: .; cdr3_aa: ASKSDRNTDTQY
v_call: TRBV5-6; j_call: TRBJ1-5; clone_size: few; cdr3_aa: ASSLESYSNQPQH
v_call: TRBV5-1; j_call: TRBJ1-2; clone_size: .; cdr3_aa: ASTYDSYGYT
v_call: TRBV29-1; j_call: TRBJ2-1; clone_size: .; cdr3_aa: SGEGGSSYNEQF
v_call: TRBV9; j_call: TRBJ2-1; clone_size: .; cdr3_aa: ASSLTSGRVNEQF